Below are 24 T cell receptor beta chains sequenced from a single sample in a study of blood T cell repertoires in COVID-19. Sequenced by immunoSEQ multiplex PCR; TCRdb stores in-frame clones only, minus some. This sample has roughly 240,000 clones; about 79% occur once, and the top ten carry approximately 2.4%. Source material: peripheral blood. These receptors all come from a man aged 40-50 years who had recovered from COVID-19.

The chain has TRBV5-5 and TRBJ2-1, with a weak D call TRBD2 (5 bases). V was clipped by 4 bases and J by 0 bases, with 11 bases between them. CDR1 SGHKS and CDR2 YYEKEE come from the germline V gene (reference sequence). The CDR3 is 15 amino acids. CDR3 bases: TGTGCCAGCAGCAGAGACGGGGACTCCTACAATGAGCAGTTCTTC. It specifies CASSRDGDSYNEQFF.

A single count supports this clone. V is TRBV11-2 and J is TRBJ2-7; 9 nucleotides line up with TRBD1. The germline CDR1 and CDR2 sequences are SGHAT and FQNNGV. Germline trimming cut 2 bases from V and 6 bases from J; bases unmatched to any gene: 5. The CDR3 covers 14 residues. The CDR3 protein is CASSLNRGQGEQYF. DNA for the CDR3: TGTGCCAGCAGCTTAAACAGGGGGCAAGGCGAGCAGTACTTC.

This chain connects TRBV6-1 to TRBJ2-7; maybe TRBD2 (6 bases). CDR3 length: 15 residues. Germline CDR1 and CDR2: MNHNS and SASEGT. Deletions cut 0 bases from V and 3 bases from J, with 12 bases between. Here the CDR3 reads CASSEAAPGDYEQYF. DNA for the CDR3: TGTGCCAGCAGTGAAGCGGCCCCGGGGGACTACGAGCAGTACTTC.

The chain links TRBV11-3 to TRBJ2-7, with 8 bases identical to TRBD2. The V gene's germline CDR1 is SGHNT and CDR2 YENEEA. The CDR3 extends over 13 amino acids. V dropped 5 bases and J dropped 6; count of bases not matched to a gene: 6. This chain's CDR3 is CASSQTRGGEQYF. CDR3 sequence (DNA): TGTGCCAGCAGCCAAACACGGGGGGGCGAGCAGTACTTC.

This sequence joins TRBV6-4 and TRBJ1-2, with 8 bases that match TRBD1. The CDR3 consists of 15 residues. The germline CDR1 and CDR2 sequences are MRHNA and SNTAGT. V was clipped by 3 bases and J by 2 bases; unmatched bases: 5. The CDR3 region has the DNA TGTGCCAGCAGTGAGACAGGGGTTGGAAACTATGGCTACACCTTC. It yields the protein CASSETGVGNYGYTF.

The V call is TRBV7-2, the J call TRBJ2-1; TRBD2 matches 13 bases. The CDR3 is made up of 16 amino acids. V gave up 5 bases and J gave up 4 bases; unmatched junction bases: 5. Germline CDR1 reads SGHTA; CDR2 reads FQGNSA. Here the CDR3 reads CASSAGLAGVYNEQFF. CDR3 DNA: TGTGCCAGCAGCGCAGGACTAGCGGGGGTTTACAATGAGCAGTTCTTC. The variable domain in full, with the rest retrieved from reference TRBV7-2 and TRBJ2-1, is GAGVSQSPSNKVTEKGKDVELRCDPISGHTALYWYRQSLGQGLEFLIYFQGNSAPDKSGLPSDRFSAERTGGSVSTLTIQRTQQEDSAVYLCASSAGLAGVYNEQFFGPGTRLTVL.

DNA for the CDR3: TGTGCCAGCAGCTTGGGACTAGCTCTGGTAGCAGATACGCAGTATTTT. Translated, it gives CASSLGLALVADTQYF. The chain combines TRBV7-2 with TRBJ2-3, with TRBD2 identical over 9 bases. Germline V CDR1 and CDR2: SGHTA, FQGNSA. CDR3 length equals 16 residues. J was trimmed by 4 bases and V by 3 bases; bases with no gene match: 8.

This clone was seen many times. The chain uses TRBV6-6 and TRBJ1-1, with a tentative D call TRBD1 (6 bases). The CDR3 totals 15 residues. Germline values: CDR1 MNHNY, CDR2 SVGAGI (reference sequence). V shed 2 bases and J shed 5 bases, with 15 bases lying between them. The CDR3 sequence: CASSYTLQGTTEAFF. The CDR3 region has the DNA TGTGCCAGCAGTTACACCTTACAGGGTACTACTGAAGCTTTCTTT.

This chain links TRBV6-5 with TRBJ2-7; no clear D gene. This CDR3 has 12 amino acids. Per germline, CDR1 MNHEY and CDR2 SVGAGI. Trimming removed 4 bases from V and 2 bases from J, with 6 bases in between. CDR3 sequence (DNA): TGTGCCAGCAGTTCACGCGCCTACGAGCAGTACTTC. It yields the protein CASSSRAYEQYF.

CDR3 sequence (DNA): TGTGCCAGCAGCCGCGGGGGTTATGGCTACACCTTC. Its translation: CASSRGGYGYTF. The chain employs TRBV6-2 or TRBV6-3 and TRBJ1-2; possible D gene TRBD1, 5 bases. The V gene's germline CDR1 is MNHEY and CDR2 SVGEGT. The CDR3 spans 12 residues. Trimming shortened V by 6 bases and J by 5 bases, and 10 bases separated the two germline ends.

The V call is TRBV2, the J call TRBJ1-2; TRBD1 aligns across 8 bases. The CDR3 sequence is 13 residues long. The junction had 9 bases not matched to a gene; V was cut back by 7 bases and J by 8 bases. Germline assignment: CDR1 SNHLY and CDR2 FYNNEI. As DNA, the CDR3 is TGTGCCAGCACCAATACAGGGGGTGGAGGCTACACCTTC. Encoded protein: CASTNTGGGGYTF.

The J gene is TRBJ2-7, the V gene TRBV27; TRBD1 agrees at 9 bases. The CDR3 covers 15 residues. Looked up from germline, CDR1 is MNHEY and CDR2 is SMNVEV (reference sequence). V shed 7 bases and J 9 bases; nucleotides not matched to a gene: 16. The CDR3 sequence: CASNPPGQGILGQYF. The CDR3 DNA sequence: TGTGCCAGCAACCCCCCGGGACAGGGTATACTGGGGCAGTACTTC.

For this clone: Other DNA sequences in this specimen translate into the identical CDR3. The V call is TRBV5-4, the J call TRBJ2-5, with 9 bases lining up with TRBD1. Germline assignment: CDR1 SGHNT and CDR2 YYREEE (reference sequence). The CDR3 loop spans 14 amino acids. The V and J ends lost 5 bases and 5 bases, in that order; junction bases with no gene match: 7. The CDR3 nucleotides are TGTGCCAGCAGTCTGGACAGGGGCGTGGAGACCCAGTACTTC. Translating it yields CASSLDRGVETQYF.

V is TRBV6-5 and J is TRBJ1-2, with D maybe TRBD1 (5 bases). The germline gives CDR1 MNHEY, CDR2 SVGAGI. V shed 5 bases and J shed 10 bases, with 11 bases lying between them. The CDR3 loop spans 11 amino acids. CDR3 sequence (DNA): TGTGCCAGCAGTCCGGGACTTCACTACACCTTC. Amino acids: CASSPGLHYTF.

The chain has TRBV4-1 and TRBJ2-1, with 12 bases matching TRBD2. J was trimmed by 12 bases and V by 0 bases; bases with no gene match: 9. The CDR3 totals 16 residues. Germline V gene lookup returns CDR1 MGHRA and CDR2 YSYEKL. The chain's CDR3 is CASSQEGLAGGRGQFF. CDR3 nucleotide sequence: TGCGCCAGCAGCCAAGAGGGGCTAGCGGGGGGGCGCGGGCAGTTCTTC.

A word on this clone: Other nucleotide sequences in the sample specify the same CDR3. The rearrangement links TRBV19 to TRBJ1-5; D is uncertain. CDR1 and CDR2 (germline): LNHDA, SQIVND (reference sequence). Trimming took 2 bases from V and 0 from J, leaving 5 bases between them. This CDR3 has 14 amino acids. Here the CDR3 DNA reads TGTGCCAGTAGTATAAGAGATAGCAATCAGCCCCAGCATTTT. It encodes CASSIRDSNQPQHF.

This clone was found a few times. V is TRBV4-3 and J is TRBJ2-1; 14 nucleotides align to TRBD2. The CDR3 is 15 amino acids. J was trimmed by 8 bases and V by 4 bases; bases with no gene match: 4. Germline CDR1 LGHNA, CDR2 YSLEER. CDR3 DNA sequence: TGCGCCAGCAGCCCTCTGACTAGCGGGAGGGATGAGCAGTTCTTC. It codes for CASSPLTSGRDEQFF.

The chain is built from TRBV6-5 and TRBJ1-1; tentative D call: TRBD1 (5 bases). V was pared by 5 bases and J by 8 bases, with 12 bases between. CDR1 is MNHEY, CDR2 SVGAGI, per germline. This CDR3 comprises 12 residues. In DNA form, the CDR3 reads TGTGCCAGCAGTCGGGGGAGCGGAGAAGCTTTCTTT. This codes for CASSRGSGEAFF.

V usage is TRBV9 and J usage is TRBJ2-2; weak D call: TRBD2 (5 bases). The CDR3 covers 15 residues. The V end lost 3 bases, the J end lost 5 bases, and 14 bases lay between the germline ends. CDR1 and CDR2 (germline): SGDLS, YYNGEE. CDR3 nucleotide sequence: TGTGCCAGCAGCGCGGACGGACCGGGGACCGGGGAGCTGTTTTTT. As protein: CASSADGPGTGELFF.

The rearrangement joins TRBV5-1 to TRBJ1-1, with D possibly matching TRBD1 (6 bases). V was cut by 0 bases and J by 10 bases, with 19 bases left in between. The CDR3 has 15 amino acids. Germline-derived CDR1 and CDR2 are SGHRS and YFSETQ. The CDR3 region has the DNA TGCGCCAGCAGCTTGGGGATCGCGGGGGCGGAGGGAGCTTTCTTT. This codes for CASSLGIAGAEGAFF. The variable domain in full, completed from reference TRBV5-1 and TRBJ1-1, reads KAGVTQTPRYLIKTRGQQVTLSCSPISGHRSVSWYQQTPGQGLQFLFEYFSETQRNKGNFPGRFSGRQFSNSRSEMNVSTLELGDSALYLCASSLGIAGAEGAFFGQGTRLTVV.

CDR3 sequence reads: CASSLGTGGREKLFF. In DNA, the CDR3 is TGCGCCAGCAGCCTCGGGACAGGGGGAAGGGAAAAACTGTTTTTT. This chain joins TRBV5-1 and TRBJ1-4, with 11 bases fitting TRBD1. Germline trimming cut 4 bases from V and 8 bases from J; bases unmatched to any gene: 7. The CDR3 is made up of 15 amino acids. The germline CDR1 and CDR2 sequences are SGHRS and YFSETQ.

This chain links TRBV7-2 with TRBJ1-1; 7 bases align to TRBD1. Germline CDR1 SGHTA, CDR2 FQGNSA. CDR3 size: 15 residues. V trimming: 6 bases; J trimming: 3 bases; junction bases outside the gene matches: 10. CDR3 nucleotides: TGTGCCAGCAGTCGGGACAGACGCGGGTACACTGAAGCTTTCTTT. Its translation is CASSRDRRGYTEAFF.

V gene TRBV4-1 combines with J gene TRBJ2-1; TRBD2 agrees at 14 bases. The germline V gene has CDR1 MGHRA and CDR2 YSYEKL. The CDR3 is 17 amino acids. J was trimmed by 9 bases and V by 6 bases; bases with no gene match: 13. The CDR3 loop is CASRPTGTSGSGAEQFF. CDR3 in DNA: TGCGCCAGCAGACCTACCGGGACTAGCGGGAGTGGCGCTGAGCAGTTCTTC.

V is TRBV29-1 and J is TRBJ2-1; a weak D match, TRBD2 (6 bases). The CDR3 covers 16 residues. V lost 4 bases and J 1 base, leaving 17 bases between the germline ends. Germline loops: CDR1 SQVTM, CDR2 ANQGSEA. CDR3 amino acids: CSVVAWAGNSYNEQFF. The CDR3 coding sequence is TGCAGCGTTGTAGCCTGGGCGGGAAATTCCTACAATGAGCAGTTCTTC.